This passage covers 30 T cell receptor beta chains from one sample sequenced in a study of cytotoxic CD8 clonotypes in ibrutinib-treated CLL. The repertoire was sequenced with immunoSEQ multiplex PCR; TCRdb's copy has only in-frame clones and lacks some. The sample lists about 120,000 clones; roughly 88% were seen once. The input for sequencing was PBMCs, taken after 24 months of ibrutinib treatment. These receptors were taken from a human donor with chronic lymphocytic leukemia.

The chain has TRBV5-1 and TRBJ2-4; maybe TRBD1 (6 bases). This CDR3 has 14 residues. The V gene lost 2 bases and the J gene lost 5 bases, with 11 bases spanning the gap. Germline V CDR1 and CDR2: SGHRS, YFSETQ. CDR3 region: CASSFRDIENIQYF. The CDR3 DNA sequence: TGCGCCAGCAGCTTCCGGGACATAGAAAACATTCAGTACTTC.

The DNA for the CDR3 is TGTGCCAGCTCACCACAGGTGAACACTGAAGCTTTCTTT. Protein product: CASSPQVNTEAFF. The chain uses TRBV18 and TRBJ1-1; D is ambiguous. Trimming cost V 1 base and J 0 bases, with 3 bases left between them. Germline assignment: CDR1 KGHSH and CDR2 LQKENI. This CDR3 contains 13 residues.

V and J are TRBV28 and TRBJ2-1; 14 bases are a match to TRBD2. The CDR3 is 16 amino acids. Germline CDR1 reads MDHEN; CDR2 reads SYDVKM. V gave up 4 bases and J gave up 9 bases; unmatched junction bases: 8. CDR3 nucleotides: TGTGCCAGCAGTTCCGCGGGACTAGCGGGAGTCAGTGAGCAGTTCTTC. Its protein is CASSSAGLAGVSEQFF.

This chain's CDR3 is CASSGTSGVYNEQFF. Here the CDR3 DNA reads TGTGCCAGCAGCGGGACTAGCGGAGTTTACAATGAGCAGTTCTTC. V gene TRBV7-2 combines with J gene TRBJ2-1; 11 positions match TRBD2. Trimming took 5 bases from V and 4 from J; bases not matched to a gene: 4. The germline V gene encodes CDR1 SGHTA and CDR2 FQGNSA. CDR3 length equals 15 residues.

This chain joins TRBV19 and TRBJ1-6; TRBD1 might be the D (5 bases). From germline, CDR1 is LNHDA and CDR2 SQIVND (reference sequence). The CDR3 is made up of 15 amino acids. The germline V and J ends were trimmed by 6 bases and 3 bases, with 12 bases remaining between them. DNA for the CDR3: TGTGCCAGTAGAAGGGTGACAGTCTATAATTCACCCCTCCACTTT. Its translation: CASRRVTVYNSPLHF.

The gene calls are TRBV7-2 and TRBJ2-5; 9 bases are a match to TRBD2. V trimming: 1 base; J trimming: 6 bases; junction bases outside the gene matches: 18. CDR3 length equals 19 residues. Germline CDR1 SGHTA, CDR2 FQGNSA. CDR3 loop: CASSLDPSRRGGQSQTQYF. The CDR3 DNA reads TGTGCCAGCAGCTTAGATCCGTCGCGGCGGGGGGGCCAGTCGCAGACCCAGTACTTC. The full variable domain, completed using reference TRBV7-2 and TRBJ2-5, is GAGVSQSPSNKVTEKGKDVELRCDPISGHTALYWYRQSLGQGLEFLIYFQGNSAPDKSGLPSDRFSAERTGGSVSTLTIQRTQQEDSAVYLCASSLDPSRRGGQSQTQYFGPGTRLLVL.

The chain links TRBV7-9 to TRBJ2-1; 7 bases are shared with TRBD2. The trim removed 11 bases at V and 9 bases at J, leaving 4 bases unmatched. This CDR3 is 10 amino acids long. Germline values: CDR1 SEHNR, CDR2 FQNEAQ (reference sequence). The CDR3 sequence is CAGGRGEQFF. As DNA, the CDR3 is TGTGCCGGGGGGAGGGGTGAGCAGTTCTTC.

This chain joins TRBV27 and TRBJ2-2; 14 positions match TRBD2. Germline lookup yields CDR1 MNHEY and CDR2 SMNVEV (reference sequence). The trim removed 7 bases at V and 6 bases at J, leaving 4 bases unmatched. The CDR3 is 15 amino acids. This CDR3 is CASTRTSGRPGELFF. CDR3 DNA: TGTGCCAGCACCCGGACTAGCGGGAGGCCCGGGGAGCTGTTTTTT.

Points on this clone: Additional DNA sequences in this sample encode the identical CDR3. This sequence joins TRBV20-1 and TRBJ1-4, with no clear D. CDR1 is DFQATT, CDR2 SNEGSKA, per germline (reference sequence). V lost 0 bases and J lost 5, with 1 base in between. The CDR3 covers 11 residues. The CDR3 nucleotides read TGCAGTGCTAGAGAAAATGAAAAACTGTTTTTT. This sequence encodes CSARENEKLFF.

The genes are TRBV5-4 and TRBJ2-5, with TRBD2 matching 7 bases. The germline V gene has CDR1 SGHNT and CDR2 YYREEE (reference sequence). The CDR3 runs to 13 residues. J lost 5 bases, V lost 4 bases, and 5 bases had no gene match. The CDR3 DNA follows: TGTGCCAGCAGCCAATCTAGCGGTGAGACCCAGTACTTC. Residues: CASSQSSGETQYF.

V and J are TRBV6-1 and TRBJ1-1, with D unresolved. Trimming stripped 2 bases from V and 1 base from J, with 5 bases between. The CDR3 extends over 13 amino acids. The V gene's germline CDR1 is MNHNS and CDR2 SASEGT. CDR3 in DNA: TGTGCCAGCAGTGAATTAAGGAACACTGAAGCTTTCTTT. As protein: CASSELRNTEAFF.

This clone was found a few times. The chain joins TRBV6-5 to TRBJ1-1; tentatively, D is TRBD1 (5 bases). The V end lost 6 bases, the J end lost 1 base, and 9 bases lay between the germline ends. The CDR3 extends over 13 amino acids. Germline lookup yields CDR1 MNHEY and CDR2 SVGAGI. The CDR3 here is CASRGGPNTEAFF. CDR3 nucleotides: TGTGCCAGCAGGGGGGGACCGAACACTGAAGCTTTCTTT.

This sequence joins TRBV25-1 and TRBJ1-1; TRBD1 matches 7 bases. The germline V gene has CDR1 MGHDK and CDR2 SYGVNS. The trim removed 4 bases at V and 9 bases at J, leaving 5 bases unmatched. The CDR3 loop spans 12 amino acids. This CDR3 is CASSVQGIKAFF. The CDR3 nucleotides are TGTGCCAGCAGTGTACAGGGGATTAAAGCTTTCTTT.

J is TRBJ2-3 and V is TRBV7-7; D is uncertain. V was cut by 0 bases and J by 2 bases, with 6 bases left in between. Germline V gene data show CDR1 as SSHAT and CDR2 as FNYEAQ (reference sequence). The CDR3 contains 14 residues. CDR3 residues: CASSLAADTDTQYF. In DNA form, the CDR3 reads TGTGCCAGCAGCTTAGCCGCCGACACAGATACGCAGTATTTT.

This sequence joins TRBV11-2 and TRBJ2-3; no clear D gene. Germline assignment: CDR1 SGHAT and CDR2 FQNNGV. Trimming pared 2 bases from V and 0 bases from J, leaving 9 bases between. This CDR3 is 15 amino acids long. DNA of the CDR3: TGTGCCAGCAGCTTATCTCCCTATAGCACAGATACGCAGTATTTT. Translated: CASSLSPYSTDTQYF.

The chain combines TRBV19 with TRBJ2-1, with TRBD1 as a possible D gene (6 bases). The CDR3 contains 14 residues. V was cut by 7 bases and J by 3 bases, with 13 bases left in between. In germline, CDR1 is LNHDA, CDR2 SQIVND (reference sequence). CDR3 in amino acids: CASMRGGNYNEQFF. CDR3 in DNA: TGTGCCAGTATGAGAGGGGGAAACTACAATGAGCAGTTCTTC. Full variable domain (missing parts from reference TRBV19 and TRBJ2-1): DGGITQSPKYLFRKEGQNVTLSCEQNLNHDAMYWYRQDPGQGLRLIYYSQIVNDFQKGDIAEGYSVSREKKESFPLTVTSAQKNPTAFYLCASMRGGNYNEQFFGPGTRLTVL.

The table lists this clone with a few counts. This chain links TRBV30 with TRBJ1-6; D is ambiguous. The CDR3 loop spans 13 amino acids. V was pared by 4 bases and J by 10 bases, with 14 bases between. CDR1 is GTSNPN and CDR2 is SVGIG in the germline V gene (reference sequence). CDR3 sequence reads: CAWMAGPWSPLHF. CDR3 sequence (DNA): TGTGCCTGGATGGCCGGTCCGTGGTCACCCCTCCACTTT.

The chain uses TRBV27 and TRBJ2-7; 7 nucleotides line up with TRBD1. Germline CDR1 reads MNHEY; CDR2 reads SMNVEV (reference sequence). J gave up 4 bases and V 4 bases, and 4 bases lay outside the gene matches. This CDR3 comprises 13 residues. Here the CDR3 DNA reads TGTGCCAGCAGTTGGGACAGAAGGTACGAGCAGTACTTC. Residues: CASSWDRRYEQYF.

The chain is built from TRBV9 and TRBJ2-2; D is possibly TRBD1 (5 bases). The germline gives CDR1 SGDLS, CDR2 YYNGEE. The length of the CDR3 is 17 residues. Trimming removed 0 bases from V and 4 bases from J, with 16 bases in between. DNA for the CDR3: TGTGCCAGCAGCGTAGCCGGTTTGGGGCTGAGCACCGGGGAGCTGTTTTTT. Translating gives CASSVAGLGLSTGELFF.

The chain combines TRBV27 with TRBJ2-1; D is uncertain. The CDR3 extends over 14 amino acids. In germline, CDR1 is MNHEY, CDR2 SMNVEV (reference sequence). Between the trimmed V and J ends, which lost 2 bases and 6 bases, there was a span of 11 bases. CDR3 sequence (DNA): TGTGCCAGCAGTTTAGTAGGGATTGTCAATGAGCAGTTCTTC. Its protein is CASSLVGIVNEQFF.

This rearrangement joins TRBV7-2 to TRBJ2-7; D gene unclear. The CDR3 has 14 residues. The germline V and J ends were trimmed by 1 base and 3 bases, with 10 bases remaining between them. Germline CDR1 reads SGHTA; CDR2 reads FQGNSA. CDR3 sequence (DNA): TGTGCCAGCAGCTTAGAGTACAGAAGCTACGAGCAGTACTTC. Protein: CASSLEYRSYEQYF.

The genes are TRBV29-1 and TRBJ2-7, with a weak D call TRBD1 (6 bases). This CDR3 has 10 residues. V was clipped by 4 bases and J by 5 bases, with 6 bases between them. CDR1 and CDR2 (germline): SQVTM, ANQGSEA. CDR3 residues: CSVGTDEQYF. CDR3 bases: TGCAGCGTTGGGACAGACGAGCAGTACTTC.

The rearrangement uses TRBV6-4 and TRBJ2-7; tentatively, D is TRBD1 (6 bases). CDR1 is MRHNA and CDR2 is SNTAGT in the germline V gene. CDR3 length: 12 amino acids. V lost 11 bases and J 2 bases, leaving 13 bases between the germline ends. CDR3 sequence reads: CAGQTATYEQYF. The CDR3, as DNA: TGTGCCGGACAGACGGCGACCTACGAGCAGTACTTC.

The rearrangement links TRBV7-3 to TRBJ2-7, with 8 nucleotides matching TRBD2. CDR3 size: 14 residues. V trimming: 2 bases; J trimming: 6 bases; junction bases outside the gene matches: 6. Germline CDR1 is SGHTA and CDR2 is FQGTGA. In DNA form, the CDR3 reads TGTGCCAGCAGCTTAGGCGGACTAGCCGGCGAGCAGTACTTC. Its translation is CASSLGGLAGEQYF.

This clone was counted many times. Other DNA sequences in this specimen translate into the identical CDR3. This chain links TRBV6-5 with TRBJ1-2; TRBD1 might be the D (5 bases). The CDR3 has 14 residues. CDR1 and CDR2 (germline): MNHEY, SVGAGI. V was cut by 2 bases and J by 2 bases, with 9 bases left in between. CDR3: CASSYRQTNYGYTF. The CDR3 DNA is TGTGCCAGCAGTTACCGACAGACCAACTATGGCTACACCTTC.

The chain uses TRBV27 and TRBJ1-5; the match to TRBD1 covers 7 bases. Germline lookup yields CDR1 MNHEY and CDR2 SMNVEV (reference sequence). V lost 0 bases to trimming and J lost 6 bases; unmatched junction nucleotides: 8. The CDR3 totals 16 residues. The CDR3 bases are TGTGCCAGCAGTTTATCGGGAGACAGGGTTGGTCAGCCCCAGCATTTT. Amino acid sequence: CASSLSGDRVGQPQHF.

The CDR3: CASSIKRDFRNQPQHF. Written as DNA, the CDR3 is TGTGCCAGTAGTATAAAGAGGGATTTTCGCAATCAGCCCCAGCATTTT. This rearrangement joins TRBV19 to TRBJ1-5, with D unresolved. The CDR3 has 16 amino acids. The V gene lost 2 bases and the J gene lost 2 bases, with 13 bases spanning the gap. From germline, CDR1 is LNHDA and CDR2 SQIVND (reference sequence).

This sequence joins TRBV28 and TRBJ2-7; TRBD1 is a possible D gene (6 bases). The V and J ends lost 6 bases and 0 bases respectively, with 15 bases between them. Per germline, CDR1 MDHEN and CDR2 SYDVKM. This CDR3 region has 15 residues. As DNA, the CDR3 is TGTGCCAGCAGGTCCGACAGGCTGAGCTCCTACGAGCAGTACTTC. It codes for CASRSDRLSSYEQYF.

This chain links TRBV9 with TRBJ1-2, with D unclear. V shed 0 bases and J shed 1 base, with 13 bases lying between them. The CDR3 length is 16 residues. CDR1 SGDLS and CDR2 YYNGEE come from the germline V gene. The CDR3 loop is CASSVGGRFNNYGYTF. For the CDR3, the DNA is TGTGCCAGCAGCGTAGGAGGACGGTTTAATAACTATGGCTACACCTTC. Using reference TRBV9 and TRBJ1-2 for the parts outside the CDR3, the full variable domain is DSGVTQTPKHLITATGQRVTLRCSPRSGDLSVYWYQQSLDQGLQFLIQYYNGEERAKGNILERFSAQQFPDLHSELNLSSLELGDSALYFCASSVGGRFNNYGYTFGSGTRLTVV.

The CDR3 loop is CASSQDWGPYGYTF. CDR3 sequence (DNA): TGCGCCAGCAGCCAAGATTGGGGTCCCTATGGCTACACCTTC. V usage is TRBV4-1 and J usage is TRBJ1-2; D unresolved. Germline V lookup: CDR1 MGHRA, CDR2 YSYEKL. V dropped 0 bases and J dropped 4 bases, with 9 bases sitting between them. This CDR3 region has 14 residues.